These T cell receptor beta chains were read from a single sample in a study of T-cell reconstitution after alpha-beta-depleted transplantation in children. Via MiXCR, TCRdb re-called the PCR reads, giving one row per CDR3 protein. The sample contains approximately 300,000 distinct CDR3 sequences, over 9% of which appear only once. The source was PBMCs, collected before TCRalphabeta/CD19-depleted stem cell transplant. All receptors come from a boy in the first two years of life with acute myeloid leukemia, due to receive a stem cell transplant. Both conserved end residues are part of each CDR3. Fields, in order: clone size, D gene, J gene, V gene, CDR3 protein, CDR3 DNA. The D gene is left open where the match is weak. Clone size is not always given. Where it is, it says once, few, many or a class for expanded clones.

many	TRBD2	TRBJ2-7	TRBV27	CASSLRENRNEQYF	TGTGCCAGCAGTTTGCGGGAGAATAGGAACGAGCAGTACTTC
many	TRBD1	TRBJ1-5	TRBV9	CASSAKTGEKQPQHF	TGTGCCAGCAGCGCCAAAACAGGGGAAAAGCAGCCCCAGCATTTT
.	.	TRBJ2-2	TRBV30	CACCLKLRDSNTGELFF	TGTGCCTGCTGCTTAAAGCTCCGGGACTCGAACACCGGGGAGCTGTTTTTT
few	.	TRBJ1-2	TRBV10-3	CAISPGGPNYGYTF	TGTGCCATCAGTCCCGGGGGGCCAAACTATGGCTACACCTTC
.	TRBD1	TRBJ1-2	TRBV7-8	CASSSPGQGSYGYTF	TGTGCCAGCAGCTCACCGGGACAGGGGTCCTATGGCTACACCTTC
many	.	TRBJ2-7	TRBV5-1	CASSLATGFSYEQYF	TGCGCCAGCAGCTTGGCGACAGGCTTCTCCTACGAGCAGTACTTC
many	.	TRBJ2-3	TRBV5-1	CASSLGVGYETDTQYF	TGCGCCAGCAGCTTGGGCGTGGGGTATGAGACAGATACGCAGTATTTT
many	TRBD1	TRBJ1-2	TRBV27	CARKGQGVNSTF	TGTGCCAGAAAGGGACAGGGGGTAAATAGCACCTTC
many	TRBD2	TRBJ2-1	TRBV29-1	CSVEDREAGGPYWEGNEQFF	TGCAGCGTTGAAGACAGGGAGGCGGGAGGACCCTATTGGGAAGGAAATGAGCAGTTCTTC
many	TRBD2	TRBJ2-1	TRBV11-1	CASSLGRLAGEQGNEQFF	TGTGCCAGCAGCTTAGGAAGACTAGCGGGAGAACAGGGGAATGAGCAGTTCTTC
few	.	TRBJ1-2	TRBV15	CATSSPGPLYGYTF	TGTGCCACCAGCTCCCCGGGTCCTCTTTATGGCTACACCTTC
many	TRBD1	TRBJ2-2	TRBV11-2	CASSRPGGITGELFF	TGTGCCAGCAGCCGGCCAGGGGGCATTACCGGGGAGCTGTTTTTT
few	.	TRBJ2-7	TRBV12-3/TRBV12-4	CASSFSSRLADSYEQYF	TGTGCCAGCAGTTTTAGTTCTAGACTCGCGGACTCCTACGAGCAGTACTTC
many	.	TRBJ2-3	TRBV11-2	CASSPGPGGTDTQYF	TGTGCCAGCAGCCCAGGGCCAGGGGGCACAGATACGCAGTATTTT
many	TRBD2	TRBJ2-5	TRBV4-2	CASSPTPSGSEEETQYF	TGTGCCAGCAGCCCTACCCCTAGCGGGAGTGAAGAAGAGACCCAGTACTTC
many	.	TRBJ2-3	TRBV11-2	CASSAGHLSTDTQYF	TGTGCCAGCAGCGCGGGACACTTGAGCACAGATACGCAGTATTTT
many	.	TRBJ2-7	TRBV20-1	CSASGSGRYEQYF	TGCAGTGCTAGCGGCTCAGGCCGATACGAGCAGTACTTC
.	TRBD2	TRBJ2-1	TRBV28	CASSFRIWTSGNNEQFF	TGTGCCAGCAGTTTCCGCATCTGGACTAGCGGCAACAATGAGCAGTTCTTC
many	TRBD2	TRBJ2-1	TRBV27	CASSPPGTSGLYNEQFF	TGTGCCAGCAGTCCCCCGGGGACTAGCGGACTATACAATGAGCAGTTCTTC
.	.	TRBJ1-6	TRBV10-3	CAISDYSSYNSPLHF	TGTGCCATCAGTGATTACAGCTCCTATAATTCACCCCTCCACTTT
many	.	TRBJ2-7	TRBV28	CASRSRQSFEQYF	TGTGCCAGCAGAAGTCGCCAGTCTTTTGAGCAGTACTTC
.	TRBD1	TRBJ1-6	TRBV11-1	CASSFSAGGRSSYNSPLHF	TGTGCCAGCAGCTTTTCGGCAGGGGGCCGAAGCTCCTATAATTCACCCCTCCACTTT
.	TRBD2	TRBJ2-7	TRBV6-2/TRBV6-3	CASRGTSGIVYEQYF	TGTGCCAGCAGGGGGACTAGCGGGATCGTCTACGAGCAGTACTTC
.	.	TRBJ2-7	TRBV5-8	CASSLVDREVYEQYF	TGTGCCAGCAGCTTGGTCGACAGGGAGGTATACGAGCAGTACTTC
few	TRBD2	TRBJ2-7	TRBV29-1	CSAAPSGRAYEQYF	TGCAGCGCCGCCCCTAGCGGGCGAGCCTACGAGCAGTACTTC
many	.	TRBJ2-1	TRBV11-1	CASCLIPGPINNEQFF	TGTGCCAGCTGCTTAATTCCGGGTCCGATAAACAATGAGCAGTTCTTC
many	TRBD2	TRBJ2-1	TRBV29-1	CSVAGLAGTSSYNEQFF	TGCAGCGTTGCTGGACTAGCGGGTACCAGCTCCTACAATGAGCAGTTCTTC
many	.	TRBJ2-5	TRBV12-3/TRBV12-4	CASSFRPYRETQYF	TGTGCCAGCAGTTTTAGACCGTACAGGGAGACCCAGTACTTC
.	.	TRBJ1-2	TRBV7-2	CASSLELRRADGYTF	TGTGCCAGCAGCTTAGAACTGCGCAGGGCAGATGGCTACACCTTC
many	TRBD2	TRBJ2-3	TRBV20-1	CSATLAGVTDTQYF	TGCAGTGCCACACTAGCGGGAGTCACAGATACGCAGTATTTT
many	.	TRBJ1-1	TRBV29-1	CSVVGLRATEAFF	TGCAGCGTTGTGGGGTTAAGAGCCACTGAAGCTTTCTTT
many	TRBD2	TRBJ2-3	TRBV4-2	CASSQAGLAGTDTQYF	TGTGCCAGCAGCCAAGCTGGACTAGCTGGCACAGATACGCAGTATTTT
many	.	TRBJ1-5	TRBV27	CASSPYSNQPQHF	TGTGCCAGCAGCCCGTATAGCAATCAGCCCCAGCATTTT